Listed below are T cell receptor beta chains from one sample, sequenced in a study of blood T cell repertoires in COVID-19. The data were produced by immunoSEQ multiplex PCR, yet TCRdb's version contains in-frame clones alone and is incomplete. Altogether 250,000 to 300,000 clones are present, approximately 83% being singletons, with the ten largest covering more than 9.5%. Sequenced: peripheral blood. These receptors originate from a woman aged 70-85 years with acute or convalescent COVID-19. The CDR3 runs from the conserved cysteine through the conserved F or W. A D gene is named only where the DNA matches it firmly. Rows may omit the clone size; those that give it use once, few, many or a size class.

j_call: TRBJ2-5; d_call: .; clone_size: .; v_call: TRBV11-2; cdr3_nt: TGTGCCAGCAGCCCCGCCTTGGGCCGGGAGACCCAGTACTTC; cdr3_aa: CASSPALGRETQYF
j_call: TRBJ2-4; d_call: .; clone_size: .; v_call: TRBV29-1; cdr3_nt: TGCAGCGTTGACCGGGGTCGGGAAAACATTCAGTACTTC; cdr3_aa: CSVDRGRENIQYF
j_call: TRBJ2-7; d_call: .; clone_size: .; v_call: TRBV20-1; cdr3_nt: TGCAGTGCTAGTCACCCGCGGGGGCAGACCTACGAGCAGTACTTC; cdr3_aa: CSASHPRGQTYEQYF
j_call: TRBJ1-3; d_call: .; clone_size: .; v_call: TRBV7-9; cdr3_nt: TGTGCCAGCAGCTTATTGGCCTTTTCTGGAAACACCATATATTTT; cdr3_aa: CASSLLAFSGNTIYF
j_call: TRBJ1-3; d_call: .; clone_size: .; v_call: TRBV14; cdr3_nt: TGTGCCAGCAGCCAAGATTTGCTCAGCTCTGGAAACACCATATATTTT; cdr3_aa: CASSQDLLSSGNTIYF
j_call: TRBJ1-4; d_call: TRBD1; clone_size: .; v_call: TRBV6-5; cdr3_nt: TGTGCCAGCAGGTCTGACAGGGCTACTAATGAAAAACTGTTTTTT; cdr3_aa: CASRSDRATNEKLFF
j_call: TRBJ1-5; d_call: TRBD1; clone_size: .; v_call: TRBV7-6; cdr3_nt: TGTGCCAGCAGCTTAAGACAGGGAAGATTAAATCAGCCCCAGCATTTT; cdr3_aa: CASSLRQGRLNQPQHF
j_call: TRBJ1-2; d_call: .; clone_size: .; v_call: TRBV16; cdr3_nt: TGTGCCAGCAGCCAATCGCTCAGTTATGGCTACACCTTC; cdr3_aa: CASSQSLSYGYTF
j_call: TRBJ2-1; d_call: .; clone_size: .; v_call: TRBV3-1/TRBV3-2; cdr3_nt: TGTGGGACAAGCTCCTACAATGAGCAGTTCTTC; cdr3_aa: CGTSSYNEQFF
j_call: TRBJ2-5; d_call: TRBD2; clone_size: .; v_call: TRBV9; cdr3_nt: TGTGCCAGCAGCGTAGAGCATGGGACTAGCGGGGGGCATCAAGAGACCCAGTACTTC; cdr3_aa: CASSVEHGTSGGHQETQYF
j_call: TRBJ1-2; d_call: .; clone_size: once; v_call: TRBV3-1/TRBV3-2; cdr3_nt: TGTGCCAGCAGTCAAGGGGGGGGCCTTCGAGGGAGGGTTGACGGCCTAACTAACTATGGCTACACCTTC; cdr3_aa: CASSQGGGLRGRVDGLTNYGYTF
j_call: TRBJ2-7; d_call: TRBD2; clone_size: .; v_call: TRBV2; cdr3_nt: TGTGCCAGCAGGGCGGGGGGGCCCAACGAGCAGTACTTC; cdr3_aa: CASRAGGPNEQYF
j_call: TRBJ1-4; d_call: .; clone_size: once; v_call: TRBV7-9; cdr3_nt: TGTGCCAGCAGCTTAGCAGGGGGGGCTGAAAAACTGTTTTTT; cdr3_aa: CASSLAGGAEKLFF
j_call: TRBJ1-6; d_call: TRBD1; clone_size: .; v_call: TRBV9; cdr3_nt: TGTGCCAGCAGCGGTAGACAGGGGGATTCACCCCTCCACTTT; cdr3_aa: CASSGRQGDSPLHF
j_call: TRBJ1-6; d_call: .; clone_size: .; v_call: TRBV3-1/TRBV3-2; cdr3_nt: TGTGCCAGCAGCCAAGGGGAGAGTTATAATTCACCCCTCCACTTT; cdr3_aa: CASSQGESYNSPLHF
j_call: TRBJ2-3; d_call: .; clone_size: .; v_call: TRBV3-1/TRBV3-2; cdr3_nt: TGTGCCAGCAGCAACAGAGAAGATACGCAGTATTTT; cdr3_aa: CASSNREDTQYF
j_call: TRBJ1-1; d_call: .; clone_size: .; v_call: TRBV19; cdr3_nt: TGTGCCAGTAGGCTTACCCCGGGGAGCACTGAAGCTTTCTTT; cdr3_aa: CASRLTPGSTEAFF
j_call: TRBJ1-6; d_call: .; clone_size: .; v_call: TRBV5-1; cdr3_nt: TGCGCCAGCAGCTTTAAGCAAGATTCACCCCTCCACTTT; cdr3_aa: CASSFKQDSPLHF
j_call: TRBJ2-5; d_call: TRBD2; clone_size: .; v_call: TRBV5-5; cdr3_nt: TGTGCCAGCAGCTTGGATGGGGGGAGGGCGGAGACCCAGTACTTC; cdr3_aa: CASSLDGGRAETQYF
j_call: TRBJ1-5; d_call: TRBD1; clone_size: .; v_call: TRBV10-3; cdr3_nt: TGTGCCAGCGGACAGGGTGGGAGCAATCAGCCCCAGCATTTT; cdr3_aa: CASGQGGSNQPQHF
j_call: TRBJ1-3; d_call: .; clone_size: .; v_call: TRBV27; cdr3_nt: TGTGCCAGCAGTTTGGAGGCGAACTCTGGAAACACCATATATTTT; cdr3_aa: CASSLEANSGNTIYF
j_call: TRBJ1-1; d_call: .; clone_size: .; v_call: TRBV7-2; cdr3_nt: TGTGCCAGCAGCCCCGGGGAGCTCCAGAACACTGAAGCTTTCTTT; cdr3_aa: CASSPGELQNTEAFF
j_call: TRBJ1-2; d_call: TRBD1; clone_size: .; v_call: TRBV18; cdr3_nt: TGTGCCAGCTCACCCGCAGGACAGGGGTACTATGGCTACACCTTC; cdr3_aa: CASSPAGQGYYGYTF
j_call: TRBJ1-2; d_call: .; clone_size: .; v_call: TRBV3-1/TRBV3-2; cdr3_nt: TGTGCCAGCAGTCCACGAGGGGGAAGTGGCTACACCTTC; cdr3_aa: CASSPRGGSGYTF
j_call: TRBJ1-2; d_call: .; clone_size: .; v_call: TRBV6-5; cdr3_nt: TGTGCCAGCAGCCGATTAGGGGTATCCGGCTATGGCTACACCTTC; cdr3_aa: CASSRLGVSGYGYTF
j_call: TRBJ2-2; d_call: TRBD2; clone_size: .; v_call: TRBV19; cdr3_nt: TGTGCCAGTAGCCCTCCCGGGGGGTACACCGGGGAGCTGTTTTTT; cdr3_aa: CASSPPGGYTGELFF
j_call: TRBJ1-3; d_call: .; clone_size: once; v_call: TRBV7-5; cdr3_nt: TGTGTCAGAAGCTTAAGGCAGGGAGGAAACACCATATATTTT; cdr3_aa: CVRSLRQGGNTIYF
j_call: TRBJ1-5; d_call: TRBD1; clone_size: .; v_call: TRBV5-3; cdr3_nt: TGTGCCAGAACAAAGGGGGCGAGCAATCAGCCCCAGCATTTT; cdr3_aa: CARTKGASNQPQHF
j_call: TRBJ1-3; d_call: TRBD1; clone_size: .; v_call: TRBV6-6; cdr3_nt: TGTGCCAGCAGGAGACAGGGGTCGGGGGGAAACACCATATATTTT; cdr3_aa: CASRRQGSGGNTIYF
j_call: TRBJ2-1; d_call: TRBD2; clone_size: .; v_call: TRBV29-1; cdr3_nt: TGCAGCGTTGCGGTAGCGGGGGGGCATGTTGAGCAGTTCTTC; cdr3_aa: CSVAVAGGHVEQFF
j_call: TRBJ2-5; d_call: .; clone_size: .; v_call: TRBV5-1; cdr3_nt: TGCGCCAGCAGCTTGGCCGGCGGCAGGAGGCAAGAGACCCAGTACTTC; cdr3_aa: CASSLAGGRRQETQYF
j_call: TRBJ2-7; d_call: TRBD1; clone_size: .; v_call: TRBV11-2; cdr3_nt: TGTGCCAGCAGCTTAACCGGGACAGGCGGCGAGCAGTACTTC; cdr3_aa: CASSLTGTGGEQYF
j_call: TRBJ2-3; d_call: .; clone_size: few; v_call: TRBV9; cdr3_nt: TGTGCCAGCAGCGTAGGGTGGGAGGCGCAGTATTTT; cdr3_aa: CASSVGWEAQYF
j_call: TRBJ2-1; d_call: TRBD2; clone_size: .; v_call: TRBV6-5; cdr3_nt: TGTGCCAGCAGTTACTCGGGCGGGGGGGTAAACAATGAGCAGTTCTTC; cdr3_aa: CASSYSGGGVNNEQFF
j_call: TRBJ2-2; d_call: .; clone_size: .; v_call: TRBV7-6; cdr3_nt: TGTGCCAGCAGCTTGAGACTAGGAAACACCGGGGAGCTGTTTTTT; cdr3_aa: CASSLRLGNTGELFF
j_call: TRBJ2-3; d_call: TRBD1; clone_size: once; v_call: TRBV19; cdr3_nt: TGTGCCAGTAGTCTCCGGGACAGACACACAGATACGCAGTATTTT; cdr3_aa: CASSLRDRHTDTQYF
j_call: TRBJ2-7; d_call: .; clone_size: .; v_call: TRBV7-2; cdr3_nt: TGTGCCAGCAGCCTCGGTGCCGGTGTCCTCTACGAGCAGTACTTC; cdr3_aa: CASSLGAGVLYEQYF
j_call: TRBJ1-2; d_call: TRBD1; clone_size: .; v_call: TRBV6-5; cdr3_nt: TGTGCCAGCGGAACCTCAGGACAGGCCCCAGGGGGCTACACCTTC; cdr3_aa: CASGTSGQAPGGYTF
j_call: TRBJ2-3; d_call: TRBD1; clone_size: .; v_call: TRBV19; cdr3_nt: TGTGCCAGTAGTAACCCGGGACAGGCCCCGGATACGCAGTATTTT; cdr3_aa: CASSNPGQAPDTQYF
j_call: TRBJ1-6; d_call: .; clone_size: .; v_call: TRBV5-4; cdr3_nt: TGTGCCAGCAGCTTGGGGGGGGGATCGGTTTCACCCCTCCACTTT; cdr3_aa: CASSLGGGSVSPLHF
j_call: TRBJ2-2; d_call: TRBD2; clone_size: .; v_call: TRBV19; cdr3_nt: TGTGCCAGTAGCCGGACTAGCGGGGGAGGCGGGGAGCTGTTTTTT; cdr3_aa: CASSRTSGGGGELFF
j_call: TRBJ1-1; d_call: .; clone_size: .; v_call: TRBV19; cdr3_nt: TGTGCCAGTAAGTTGGAGGGAGGGGTCGGTGAAGCTTTCTTT; cdr3_aa: CASKLEGGVGEAFF
j_call: TRBJ2-1; d_call: .; clone_size: once; v_call: TRBV21-1; cdr3_nt: TGTGCCAGCAGCTCCCATGGACACTGGACCCCCTACAATGAGCAGTTCTTC; cdr3_aa: CASSSHGHWTPYNEQFF
j_call: TRBJ1-2; d_call: .; clone_size: few; v_call: TRBV5-6; cdr3_nt: TGTGCCAGCATCGTTGAGGGCGGGGACTACTATGGCTACACCTTC; cdr3_aa: CASIVEGGDYYGYTF
j_call: TRBJ2-1; d_call: TRBD2; clone_size: once; v_call: TRBV2; cdr3_nt: TGTGCCAGCAGTGTGAGCGGGGGGTCCTACAATGAGCAGTTCTTC; cdr3_aa: CASSVSGGSYNEQFF
j_call: TRBJ1-6; d_call: .; clone_size: .; v_call: TRBV5-1; cdr3_nt: TGCGCCAGCAGCTTGGATCAATCACCCCTCCACTTT; cdr3_aa: CASSLDQSPLHF
j_call: TRBJ1-3; d_call: TRBD1; clone_size: .; v_call: TRBV2; cdr3_nt: TGTGCCAGTCGGGACAGCCCGGGAAACACCATATATTTT; cdr3_aa: CASRDSPGNTIYF
j_call: TRBJ2-1; d_call: TRBD2; clone_size: .; v_call: TRBV19; cdr3_nt: TGTGCCAGTAGTAGGCCGGGACTAGCGGGGGGGCCTGGCAATGAGCAGTTCTTC; cdr3_aa: CASSRPGLAGGPGNEQFF
j_call: TRBJ2-3; d_call: TRBD2; clone_size: .; v_call: TRBV29-1; cdr3_nt: TGCAGCGTTGTCGGGCTAGCGGGCCCTACAGATACGCAGTATTTT; cdr3_aa: CSVVGLAGPTDTQYF
j_call: TRBJ1-5; d_call: .; clone_size: .; v_call: TRBV5-1; cdr3_nt: TGCGCCAGCAGCTTTGGGGGGGCTGATCAGCCCCAGCATTTT; cdr3_aa: CASSFGGADQPQHF
j_call: TRBJ2-3; d_call: TRBD2; clone_size: .; v_call: TRBV19; cdr3_nt: TGTGCCAGTAGCTCCTGGCGGGGGACAGATACGCAGTATTTT; cdr3_aa: CASSSWRGTDTQYF